This T cell receptor beta chain stems from a study of CD4 T cells in relation to SARS-CoV-2 and coronaviruses (dated by TCRdb to about 2021). Regarding the research as a whole: In the ViraFEST assay, PBMCs were cultured with antigen for roughly eleven days, after which TCR beta CDR3s were sequenced to identify clonal expansions specific to the antigen. A median age of around 38 years, with a range of about 20 to 80 years, was recorded for the full convalescent cohort of 12 patients. Of the 12 convalescent patients, 8 were male and 4 were female, and two of the subjects were Hispanic. Using patient-derived lymphoblastoid cell lines, the shared crossreactive spike epitopes were mapped to their HLA restriction. At the level of individual TCR clonotypes, the study measured memory CD4+ T cell crossreactivity between SARS-CoV-2 spike protein and common cold coronavirus spike proteins. The Adaptive Biotechnologies TCR-sequencing kit was used to sequence samples from a few pre-COVID donors and the naive versus memory experiments, whereas other data were Illumina-based. For other donors in the study, expansion assays were sequenced with a different, Illumina-based TCR-beta assay.

With respect to this clone: The antigen this receptor binds is unknown. No base quality values were provided; no much bigger clone lies one nucleotide off.

As encoded in the germline V gene, CDR1 is SGHTS while CDR2 is YDEGEE. The junction shows trimming of 2 bases on V and 8 bases on J, and the gene matches do not reach 8 bases of it. Measured from the cysteine to the phenylalanine, the CDR3 is 16 residues long. Just CDR3 DNA is preserved here, 48 bases in frame from base 1. Naive and memory CD4+ T cells were separated from cryopreserved PBMCs by first enriching for CD4 and then performing EasySep naive CD4+ T cell enrichment. For 10 days, roughly 100,000 sorted naive or memory CD4+ T cells were cultured together with CEF peptides and T cell-depleted PBMCs at a 1:1 ratio. Each peptide culture condition was generally run in triplicate replicate wells. PBMCs were isolated from leukapheresis product or whole blood by Ficoll-Paque PLUS gradient centrifugation. The PBMCs went either fresh into the expansion assay or into cryopreservation at -140 degrees C. The QIAamp Micro DNA Kit was used to extract genomic DNA from the CD4+ T cells.

DNA from CEF-cultured naive and memory CD4+ T cells underwent immunoSEQ TCR-beta sequencing at survey level. The study's own analysis went as follows. Preprocessing removed nonproductive sequences and CDR3s not starting with C, not ending with F or W, or shorter than 7 amino acids. Antigen-specific clonotypes were called with the MANAFEST web app, based on expansion relative to reference and other culture wells. A clone was considered positive if the clone showed significant expansion compared with the reference culture in 2 of 3 replicate wells at an FDR below 0.05. Positive clones also required significant expansion versus all other tandem wells and an odds ratio above 5. Cultured and uncultured naive and memory CD4+ repertoires were searched for previously identified spike- and CEF-reactive CDR3s. Pairwise Levenshtein distance, computed with the stringdist R package after three terminal residues were trimmed from each end, was used as the measure of CDR3 homology. Here the immuneACCESS table is served through TCRdb, limited to in-frame sequences with V and J called. Missing clones are a known gap in these copies; in checked studies unresolved V genes cover under half, and the rest lacks a known reason. V, J and clone size derive from that table, while D and trimming were established from the DNA sequence. This sample has around 41,000 clones in its table, and over 75% of those were observed once. Roughly 1.2% of the sample lies in the top ten.

General findings and caveats noted by the study authors: In around two thirds of donors, memory CD4+ clonotypes turned up that crossrecognized SARS-CoV-2 and at least one common cold coronavirus spike. The study was limited by small numbers of patients and tested TCRs. Crossreactivity analysis was centred on spike protein, so crossreactivity against other viral proteins was not assessed. No donor contributed both pre-pandemic and post-infection samples, which limited tracing the source of pre-existing responses. Sequencing of naive versus memory cells indicated that the assay detects memory recall responses, not primary responses primed during culture. Crossreactive clones showed significantly weaker SARS-CoV-2-driven expansion than monoreactive clones, consistent with antigenic imprinting.

The sequence joins TRBV5-8 to TRBJ2-1; TRBD2 aligns with 12 central bases. The clonotype originates from an adult with COVID-19. Sequenced sample: naive CD4+ T cells from PBMCs, cultured in vitro. This specimen's cell subset or site label, interpreted: naive CD4+ T cells isolated by negative enrichment. The DNA is TGTGCCAGCAGCTTCAGAGCTAGCGGGAGGGACGATGAGCAGTTCTTC. Translation gives CASSFRASGRDDEQFF.